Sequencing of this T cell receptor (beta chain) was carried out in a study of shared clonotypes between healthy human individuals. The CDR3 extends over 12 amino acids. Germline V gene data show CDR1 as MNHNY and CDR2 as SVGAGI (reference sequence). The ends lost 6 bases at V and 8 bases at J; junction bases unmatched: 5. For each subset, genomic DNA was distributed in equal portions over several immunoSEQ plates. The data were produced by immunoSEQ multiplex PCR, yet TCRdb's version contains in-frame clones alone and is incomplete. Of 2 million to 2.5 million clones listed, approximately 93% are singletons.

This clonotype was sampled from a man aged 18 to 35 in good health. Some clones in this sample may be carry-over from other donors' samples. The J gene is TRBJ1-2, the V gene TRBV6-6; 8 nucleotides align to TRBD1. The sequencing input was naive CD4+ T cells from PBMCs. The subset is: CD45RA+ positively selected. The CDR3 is CASRPGQGGYTF. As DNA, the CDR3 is TGTGCCAGCAGACCCGGACAGGGCGGCTACACCTTC.